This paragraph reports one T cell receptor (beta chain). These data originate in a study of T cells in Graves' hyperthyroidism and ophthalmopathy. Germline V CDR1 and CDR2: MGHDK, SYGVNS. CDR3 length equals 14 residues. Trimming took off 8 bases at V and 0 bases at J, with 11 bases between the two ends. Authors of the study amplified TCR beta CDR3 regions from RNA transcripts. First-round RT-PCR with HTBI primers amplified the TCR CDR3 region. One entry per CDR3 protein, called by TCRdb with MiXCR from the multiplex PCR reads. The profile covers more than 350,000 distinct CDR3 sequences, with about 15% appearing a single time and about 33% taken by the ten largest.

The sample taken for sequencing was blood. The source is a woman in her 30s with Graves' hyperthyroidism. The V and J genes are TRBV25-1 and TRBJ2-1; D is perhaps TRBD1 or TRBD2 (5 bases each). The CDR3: CASVARGSYNEQFF. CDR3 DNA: TGTGCCAGCGTGGCGAGGGGCTCCTACAATGAGCAGTTCTTC.